These T cell receptor beta chains were read from a single sample in a study of T cells expressing NK-cell markers. TCRdb re-called the 5' RACE reads; every CDR3 protein appears as one record, without DNA. This sample's clone table lists some 500,000 distinct CDR3 sequences. The sample consisted of blood T cells: a sorted CD56 or NKG2C T cell subset, CD4+ or CD8+ T cells, or bulk PBMC T cells (not recorded which). The source is a woman in her forties or fifties in good health. CDR3s include the opening cysteine and the closing phenylalanine or tryptophan.

V gene: TRBV27
J gene: TRBJ2-1
CDR3 protein: CASSLFLGSYNEQFF

V gene: TRBV25-1
J gene: TRBJ1-5
CDR3 protein: CASSDRGPDQPQHF

V gene: TRBV6-6
J gene: TRBJ1-1
CDR3 protein: CASSLGQGVTEAFF

V gene: TRBV20-1
J gene: TRBJ1-1
CDR3 protein: CSASMGSAAFF

V gene: TRBV7-3
J gene: TRBJ2-5
CDR3 protein: CASSLREKETQYF

V gene: TRBV12-3/TRBV12-4
J gene: TRBJ1-2
CDR3 protein: CAKSQGMGNYGYTF

V gene: TRBV5-1
J gene: TRBJ2-2
CDR3 protein: CASSSTSGDAGELFF

V gene: TRBV10-3
J gene: TRBJ2-2
CDR3 protein: CAISELGVSTGELFF

V gene: TRBV29-1
J gene: TRBJ2-5
CDR3 protein: CSVPGLAGGQTQYF

V gene: TRBV25-1
J gene: TRBJ1-2
CDR3 protein: CASTGMHYGYTF

V gene: TRBV2
J gene: TRBJ2-7
CDR3 protein: CASSEVGLGGYEQYF

V gene: TRBV12-3/TRBV12-4
J gene: TRBJ2-2
CDR3 protein: CASSLVGLSGATGELFF

V gene: TRBV4-2
J gene: TRBJ2-2
CDR3 protein: CASSPEDQHTGELFF

V gene: TRBV3-1
J gene: TRBJ1-1
CDR3 protein: CASSQDFGAFF

V gene: TRBV20-1
J gene: TRBJ2-3
CDR3 protein: CSARDRRGGRDTQYF

V gene: TRBV3-1
J gene: TRBJ1-2
CDR3 protein: CASSQDRAFGYTF

V gene: TRBV7-9
J gene: TRBJ2-3
CDR3 protein: CASSLGQGSDTQYF